The clone carrying this T cell receptor (beta chain) was counted between two and nine times. CDR3 length: 13 residues. From germline, CDR1 is SGHKS and CDR2 YYEKEE (reference sequence). The ends were cut back, 4 bases at V and 1 base at J, with 9 bases in the middle. The data are from a study of response to subunit inactivated influenza vaccine. TCRdb itself ran the RT-PCR reads through MiXCR, one entry per CDR3 protein. The sample has about 610,000 distinct CDR3 sequences, around 13% seen once; the top ten hold approximately 10%. The rearrangement joins TRBV5-5 to TRBJ2-7; D is uncertain. The origin of this receptor is a man in his fifties or sixties who received an inactivated influenza vaccine. The sequencing used PBMCs from blood, collected 11 to 12 days after vaccination. The CDR3, as DNA: TGTGCCAGCAGCCACGAATGGTCCTACGAGCAGTACTTC. Translating it yields CASSHEWSYEQYF.